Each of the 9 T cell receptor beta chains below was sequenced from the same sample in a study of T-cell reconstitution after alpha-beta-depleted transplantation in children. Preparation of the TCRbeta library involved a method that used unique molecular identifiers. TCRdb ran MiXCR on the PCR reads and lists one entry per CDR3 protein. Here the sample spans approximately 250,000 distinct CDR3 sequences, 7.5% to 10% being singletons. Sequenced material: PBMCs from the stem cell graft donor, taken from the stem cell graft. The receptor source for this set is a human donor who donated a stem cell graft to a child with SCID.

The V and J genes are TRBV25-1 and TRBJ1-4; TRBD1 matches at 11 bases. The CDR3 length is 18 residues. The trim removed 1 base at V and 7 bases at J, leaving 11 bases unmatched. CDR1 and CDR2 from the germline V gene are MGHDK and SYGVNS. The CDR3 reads CASSEFIGQGAKGEKLFF. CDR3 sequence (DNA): TGTGCCAGCAGTGAATTTATCGGACAGGGGGCCAAGGGTGAAAAACTGTTTTTT. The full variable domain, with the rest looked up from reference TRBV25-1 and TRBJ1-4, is EADIYQTPRYLVIGTGKKITLECSQTMGHDKMYWYQQDPGMELHLIHYSYGVNSTEKGDLSSESTVSRIRTEHFPLTLESARPSHTSQYLCASSEFIGQGAKGEKLFFGSGTQLSVL.

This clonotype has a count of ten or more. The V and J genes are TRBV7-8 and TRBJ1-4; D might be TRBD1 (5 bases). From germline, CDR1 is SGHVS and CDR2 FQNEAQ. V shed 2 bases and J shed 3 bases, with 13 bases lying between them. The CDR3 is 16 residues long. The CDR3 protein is CASSLYGGTANEKLFF. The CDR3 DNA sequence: TGTGCCAGCAGCTTATACGGAGGGACCGCTAATGAAAAACTGTTTTTT.

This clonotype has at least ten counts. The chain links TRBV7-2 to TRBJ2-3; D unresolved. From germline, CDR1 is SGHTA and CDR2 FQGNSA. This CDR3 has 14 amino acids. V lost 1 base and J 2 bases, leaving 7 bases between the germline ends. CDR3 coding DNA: TGTGCCAGCAGCTTAGGGGTGGACACAGATACGCAGTATTTT. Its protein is CASSLGVDTDTQYF.

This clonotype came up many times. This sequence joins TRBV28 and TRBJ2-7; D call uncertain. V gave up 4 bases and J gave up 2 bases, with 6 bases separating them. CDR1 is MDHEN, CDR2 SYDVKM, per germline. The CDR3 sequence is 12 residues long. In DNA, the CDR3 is TGTGCCAGCAGTTGGGCGGCCTACGAGCAGTACTTC. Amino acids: CASSWAAYEQYF.

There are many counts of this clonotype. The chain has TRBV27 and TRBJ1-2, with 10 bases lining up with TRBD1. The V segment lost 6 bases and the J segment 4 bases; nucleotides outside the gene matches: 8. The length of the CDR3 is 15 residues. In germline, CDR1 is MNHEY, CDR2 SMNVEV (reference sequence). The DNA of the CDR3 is TGTGCCAGCAGGACCTGGGACAGGGGAGGCTATGGCTACACCTTC. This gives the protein CASRTWDRGGYGYTF.

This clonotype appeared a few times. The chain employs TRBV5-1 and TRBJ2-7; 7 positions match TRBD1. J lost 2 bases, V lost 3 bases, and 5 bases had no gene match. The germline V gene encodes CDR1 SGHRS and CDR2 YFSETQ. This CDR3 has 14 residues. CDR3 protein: CASSWGQGAYEQYF. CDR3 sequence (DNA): TGCGCCAGCAGCTGGGGCCAGGGGGCCTACGAGCAGTACTTC.

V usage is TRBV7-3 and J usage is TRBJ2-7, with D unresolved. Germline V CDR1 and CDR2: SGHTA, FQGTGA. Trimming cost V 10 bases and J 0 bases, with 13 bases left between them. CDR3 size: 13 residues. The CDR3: CAMGPRSSYEQYF. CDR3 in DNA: TGTGCCATGGGCCCCAGGAGCTCCTACGAGCAGTACTTC. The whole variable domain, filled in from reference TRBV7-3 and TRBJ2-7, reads GAGVSQTPSNKVTEKGKYVELRCDPISGHTALYWYRQSLGQGPEFLIYFQGTGAADDSGLPNDRFFAVRPEGSVSTLKIQRTERGDSAVYLCAMGPRSSYEQYFGPGTRLTVT.

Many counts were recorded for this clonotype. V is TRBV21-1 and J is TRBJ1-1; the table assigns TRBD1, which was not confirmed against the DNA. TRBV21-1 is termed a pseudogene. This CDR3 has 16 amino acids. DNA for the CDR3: TGTGCCAGCAGCGGTACGACAGGGCCGGAGAACACTGAAGCTTTCTTT. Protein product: CASSGTTGPENTEAFF.

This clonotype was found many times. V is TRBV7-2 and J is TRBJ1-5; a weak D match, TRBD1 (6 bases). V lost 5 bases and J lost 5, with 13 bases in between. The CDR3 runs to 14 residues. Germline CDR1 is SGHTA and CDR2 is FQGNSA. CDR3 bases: TGTGCCAGCAGCCCGTCACAGGGTTATCAGCCCCAGCATTTT. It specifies CASSPSQGYQPQHF. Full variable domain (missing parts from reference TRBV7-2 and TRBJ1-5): GAGVSQSPSNKVTEKGKDVELRCDPISGHTALYWYRQSLGQGLEFLIYFQGNSAPDKSGLPSDRFSAERTGGSVSTLTIQRTQQEDSAVYLCASSPSQGYQPQHFGDGTRLSIL.